This T cell receptor beta chain was sequenced for a study of breast tumors, draining lymph nodes, adjacent tissues. TCRdb re-called the multiplex PCR reads through MiXCR, storing one row per CDR3 protein. Of about 130,000 distinct CDR3 sequences listed, approximately 22% were seen once; the top ten hold 2.2%. Trimming pared 0 bases from V and 2 bases from J, leaving 9 bases between. The CDR3 is made up of 14 amino acids. The germline V gene has CDR1 SGHRS and CDR2 YFSETQ. Findings and limits, study-wide: Luminal-like breast cancer showed significantly higher tumor–nontumor repertoire similarity than basal-like.

This clonotype showed up many times. Its antigen is not known. The lymph nodes were axillary draining lymph nodes from breast cancer patients. The chain carries TRBV5-1 and TRBJ2-7; D is unclear. Source material: axillary lymph node tissue. This receptor was identified in a female donor with breast cancer. Some clones in this sample may be carry-over from other donors' samples. The CDR3 loop reads CASSLEVTAYEQYF. DNA of the CDR3: TGCGCCAGCAGCTTGGAGGTCACGGCCTACGAGCAGTACTTC. Based on the CDR3 plus reference TRBV5-1 and TRBJ2-7, the full variable domain is KAGVTQTPRYLIKTRGQQVTLSCSPISGHRSVSWYQQTPGQGLQFLFEYFSETQRNKGNFPGRFSGRQFSNSRSEMNVSTLELGDSALYLCASSLEVTAYEQYFGPGTRLTVT.